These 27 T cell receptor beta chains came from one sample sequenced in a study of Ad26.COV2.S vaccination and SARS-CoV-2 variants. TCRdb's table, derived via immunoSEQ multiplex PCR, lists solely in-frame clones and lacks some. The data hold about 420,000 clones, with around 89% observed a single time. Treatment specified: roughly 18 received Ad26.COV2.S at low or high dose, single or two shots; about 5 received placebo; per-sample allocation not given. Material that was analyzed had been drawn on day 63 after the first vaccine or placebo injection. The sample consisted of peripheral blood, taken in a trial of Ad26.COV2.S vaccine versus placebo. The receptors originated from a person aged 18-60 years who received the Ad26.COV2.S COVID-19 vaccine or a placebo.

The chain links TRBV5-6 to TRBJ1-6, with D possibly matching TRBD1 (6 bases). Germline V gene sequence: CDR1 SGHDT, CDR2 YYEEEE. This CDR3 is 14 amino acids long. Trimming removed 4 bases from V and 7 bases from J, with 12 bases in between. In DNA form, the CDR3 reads TGTGCCAGCAGCACAGGGTTTGGGAATTCACCCCTCCACTTT. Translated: CASSTGFGNSPLHF. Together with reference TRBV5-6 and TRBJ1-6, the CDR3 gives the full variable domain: DAGVTQSPTHLIKTRGQQVTLRCSPKSGHDTVSWYQQALGQGPQFIFQYYEEEERQRGNFPDRFSGHQFPNYSSELNVNALLLGDSALYLCASSTGFGNSPLHFGNGTRLTVT.

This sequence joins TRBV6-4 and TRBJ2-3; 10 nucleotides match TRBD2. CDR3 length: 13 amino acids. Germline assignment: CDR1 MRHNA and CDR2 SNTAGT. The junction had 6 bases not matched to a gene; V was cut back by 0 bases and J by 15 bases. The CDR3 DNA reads TGTGCCAGCAGTGACTCTGAGCGGGGGGGTTTCTATTTT. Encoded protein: CASSDSERGGFYF.

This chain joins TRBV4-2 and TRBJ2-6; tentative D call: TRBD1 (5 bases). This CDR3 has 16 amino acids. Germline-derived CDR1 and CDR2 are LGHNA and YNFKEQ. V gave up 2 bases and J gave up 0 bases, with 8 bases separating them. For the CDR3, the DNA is TGTGCCAGCAGCCAACCGGACATCTCTGGGGCCAACGTCCTGACTTTC. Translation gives CASSQPDISGANVLTF.

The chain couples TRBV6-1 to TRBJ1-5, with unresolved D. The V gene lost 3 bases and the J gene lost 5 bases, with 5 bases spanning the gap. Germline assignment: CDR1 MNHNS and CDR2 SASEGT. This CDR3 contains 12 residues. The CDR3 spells CASSDGHQPQHF. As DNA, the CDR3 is TGTGCCAGCAGTGATGGACATCAGCCCCAGCATTTT.

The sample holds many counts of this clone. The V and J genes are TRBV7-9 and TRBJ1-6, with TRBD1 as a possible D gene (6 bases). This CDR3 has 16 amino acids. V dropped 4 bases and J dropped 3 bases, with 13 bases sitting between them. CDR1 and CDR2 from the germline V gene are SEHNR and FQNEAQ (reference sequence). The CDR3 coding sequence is TGTGCCAGCAGCTCGGGACACCCACTCTATAATTCACCCCTCCACTTT. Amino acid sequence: CASSSGHPLYNSPLHF.

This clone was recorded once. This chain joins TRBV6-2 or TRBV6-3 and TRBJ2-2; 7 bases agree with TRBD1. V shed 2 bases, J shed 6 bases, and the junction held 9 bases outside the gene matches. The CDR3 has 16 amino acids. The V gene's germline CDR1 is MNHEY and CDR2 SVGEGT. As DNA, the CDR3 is TGTGCCAGCAGTTACGCCGGGACAGTAACTTCCGGGGAGCTGTTTTTT. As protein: CASSYAGTVTSGELFF.

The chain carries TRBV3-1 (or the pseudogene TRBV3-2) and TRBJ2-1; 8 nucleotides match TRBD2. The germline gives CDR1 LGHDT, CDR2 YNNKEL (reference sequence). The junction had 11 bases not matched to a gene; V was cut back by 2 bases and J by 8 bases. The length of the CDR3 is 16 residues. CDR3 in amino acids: CASSQFYGGARDEQFF. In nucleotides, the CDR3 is TGTGCCAGCAGCCAATTCTACGGGGGGGCTAGGGATGAGCAGTTCTTC.

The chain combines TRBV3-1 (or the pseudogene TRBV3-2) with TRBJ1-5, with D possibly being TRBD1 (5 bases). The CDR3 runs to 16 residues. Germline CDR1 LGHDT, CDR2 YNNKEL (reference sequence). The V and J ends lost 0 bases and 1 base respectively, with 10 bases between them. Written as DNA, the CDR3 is TGTGCCAGCAGCCAAGATTTCGGGGCCAGCAATCAGCCCCAGCATTTT. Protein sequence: CASSQDFGASNQPQHF.

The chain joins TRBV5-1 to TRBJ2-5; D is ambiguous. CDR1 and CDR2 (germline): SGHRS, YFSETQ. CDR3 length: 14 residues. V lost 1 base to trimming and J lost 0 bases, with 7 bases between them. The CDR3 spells CASSLQLNQETQYF. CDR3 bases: TGCGCCAGCAGCTTGCAACTAAACCAAGAGACCCAGTACTTC.

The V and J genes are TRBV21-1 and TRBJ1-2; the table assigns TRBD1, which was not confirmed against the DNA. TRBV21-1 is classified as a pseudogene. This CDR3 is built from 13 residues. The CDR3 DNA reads TGTGCCAGCAGCGCTCCAGGGGAGCTGGGCTACACCTTC. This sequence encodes CASSAPGELGYTF.

The CDR3, as DNA: TGTGCCAGCAGCCCCCCGGGGGGCACTGCTGATACGCAGTATTTT. Its translation: CASSPPGGTADTQYF. This chain links TRBV7-2 with TRBJ2-3; possible D gene TRBD2, 7 bases. CDR1 and CDR2 from the germline V gene are SGHTA and FQGNSA. The CDR3 sequence is 15 residues long. The V end lost 5 bases, the J end lost 6 bases, and 18 bases lay between the germline ends.

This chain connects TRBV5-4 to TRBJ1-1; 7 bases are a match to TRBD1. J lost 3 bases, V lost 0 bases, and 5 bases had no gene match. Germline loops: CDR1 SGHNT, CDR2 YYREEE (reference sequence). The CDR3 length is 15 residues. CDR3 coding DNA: TGTGCCAGCAGCTTGGGCCAGGGGGTTTACACTGAAGCTTTCTTT. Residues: CASSLGQGVYTEAFF.

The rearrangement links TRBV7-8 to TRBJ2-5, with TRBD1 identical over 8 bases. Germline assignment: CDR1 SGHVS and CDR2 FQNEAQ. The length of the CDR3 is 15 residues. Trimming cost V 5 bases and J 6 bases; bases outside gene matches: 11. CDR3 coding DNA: TGTGCCAGCAGCGCAGAGAGACAGGGGTGGAAGACCCAGTACTTC. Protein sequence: CASSAERQGWKTQYF.

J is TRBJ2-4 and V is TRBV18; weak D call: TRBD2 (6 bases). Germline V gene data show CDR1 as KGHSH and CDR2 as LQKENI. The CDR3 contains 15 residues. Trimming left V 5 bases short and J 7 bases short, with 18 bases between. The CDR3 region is CASSITGTFTNIQYF. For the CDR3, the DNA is TGTGCCAGCTCAATTACCGGGACTTTTACCAACATTCAGTACTTC.

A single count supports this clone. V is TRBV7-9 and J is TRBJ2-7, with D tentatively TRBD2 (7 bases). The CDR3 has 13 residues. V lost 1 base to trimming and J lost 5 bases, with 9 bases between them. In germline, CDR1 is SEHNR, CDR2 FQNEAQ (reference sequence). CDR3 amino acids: CASSLVGGHEQYF. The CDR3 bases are TGTGCCAGCAGCTTAGTGGGGGGGCACGAGCAGTACTTC.

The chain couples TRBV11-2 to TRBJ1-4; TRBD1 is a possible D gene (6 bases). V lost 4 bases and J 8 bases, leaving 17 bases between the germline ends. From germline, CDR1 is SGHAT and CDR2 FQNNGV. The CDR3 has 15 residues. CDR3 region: CASSSAEDSLEKLFF. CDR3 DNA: TGTGCCAGCAGCTCCGCCGAGGACAGTTTAGAAAAACTGTTTTTT.

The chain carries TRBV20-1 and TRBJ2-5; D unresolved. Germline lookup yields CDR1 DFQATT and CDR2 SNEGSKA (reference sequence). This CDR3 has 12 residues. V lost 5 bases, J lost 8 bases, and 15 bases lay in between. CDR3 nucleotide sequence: TGCAGTGCTTGTGACTGGCTACGTACCCAGTACTTC. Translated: CSACDWLRTQYF.

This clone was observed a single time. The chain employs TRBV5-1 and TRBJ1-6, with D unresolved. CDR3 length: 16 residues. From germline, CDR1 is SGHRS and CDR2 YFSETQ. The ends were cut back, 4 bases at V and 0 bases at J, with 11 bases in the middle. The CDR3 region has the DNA TGCGCCAGCAGCCCTCTCCCTACCTCCTATAATTCACCCCTCCACTTT. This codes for CASSPLPTSYNSPLHF.

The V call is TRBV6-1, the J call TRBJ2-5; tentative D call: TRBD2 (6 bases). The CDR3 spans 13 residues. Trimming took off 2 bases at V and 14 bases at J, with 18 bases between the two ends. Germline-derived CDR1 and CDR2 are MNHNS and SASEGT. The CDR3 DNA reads TGTGCCAGCAGTGAATCGGTGGGACTCCAATCCTACTTC. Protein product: CASSESVGLQSYF.

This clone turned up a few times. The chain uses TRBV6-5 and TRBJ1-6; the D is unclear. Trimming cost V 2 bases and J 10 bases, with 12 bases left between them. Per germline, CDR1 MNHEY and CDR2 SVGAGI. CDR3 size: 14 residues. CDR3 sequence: CASSYLSGVSPLHF. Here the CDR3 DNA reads TGTGCCAGCAGTTACCTCAGTGGAGTCTCACCCCTCCACTTT.

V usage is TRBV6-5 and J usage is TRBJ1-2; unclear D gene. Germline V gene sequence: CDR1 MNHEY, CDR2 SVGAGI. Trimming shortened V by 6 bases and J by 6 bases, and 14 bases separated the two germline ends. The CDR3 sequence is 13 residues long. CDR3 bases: TGTGCCAGCAGAGCGAGGCGGCGCGATGGCTACACCTTC. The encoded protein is CASRARRRDGYTF.

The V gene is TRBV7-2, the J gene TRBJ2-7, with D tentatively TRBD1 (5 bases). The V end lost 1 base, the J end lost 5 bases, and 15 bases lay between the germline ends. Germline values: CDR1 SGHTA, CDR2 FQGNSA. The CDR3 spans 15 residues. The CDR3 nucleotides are TGTGCCAGCAGCTTAGTTGCTGGTCAGGACAACGAGCAGTACTTC. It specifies CASSLVAGQDNEQYF.

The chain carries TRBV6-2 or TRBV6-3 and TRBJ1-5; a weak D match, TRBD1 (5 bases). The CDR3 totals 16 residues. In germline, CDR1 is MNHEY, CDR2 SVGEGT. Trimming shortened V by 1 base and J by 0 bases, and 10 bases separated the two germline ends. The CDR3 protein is CASSYLTDHSNQPQHF. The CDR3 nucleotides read TGTGCCAGCAGTTACTTGACAGACCATAGCAATCAGCCCCAGCATTTT.

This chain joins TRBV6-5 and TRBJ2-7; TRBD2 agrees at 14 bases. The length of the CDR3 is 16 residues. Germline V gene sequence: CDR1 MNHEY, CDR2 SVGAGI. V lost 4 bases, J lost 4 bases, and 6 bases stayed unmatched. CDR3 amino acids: CASSFGLAGGGYEQYF. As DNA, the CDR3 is TGTGCCAGCAGTTTCGGACTAGCGGGGGGAGGTTACGAGCAGTACTTC.

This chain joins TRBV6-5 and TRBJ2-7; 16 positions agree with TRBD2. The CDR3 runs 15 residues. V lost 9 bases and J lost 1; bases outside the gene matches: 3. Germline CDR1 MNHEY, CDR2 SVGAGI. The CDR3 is CASVGLAGGSYEQYF. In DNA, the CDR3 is TGTGCCAGTGTGGGACTAGCGGGGGGGTCCTACGAGCAGTACTTC.

The CDR3 region has the DNA TGTGCCAGCTCACCTGGTGGGGACAGGGTCACTGAAGCTTTCTTT. It yields the protein CASSPGGDRVTEAFF. This sequence joins TRBV18 and TRBJ1-1, with 9 positions matching TRBD1. CDR3 length: 15 amino acids. CDR1 and CDR2 from the germline V gene are KGHSH and LQKENI. V lost 3 bases, J lost 4 bases, and 6 bases stayed unmatched.

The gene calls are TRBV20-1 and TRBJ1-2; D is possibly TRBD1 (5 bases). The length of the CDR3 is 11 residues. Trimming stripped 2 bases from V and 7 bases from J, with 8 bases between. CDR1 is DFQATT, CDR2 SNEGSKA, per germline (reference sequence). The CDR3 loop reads CSARQGLGYTF. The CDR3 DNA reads TGCAGTGCTAGACAGGGTCTTGGCTACACCTTC.